Below are 28 T cell receptor beta chains sequenced from a single sample in a study of Ad26.COV2.S vaccination and SARS-CoV-2 variants. Only in-frame clones appear in the TCRdb table, and some are missing; sequencing was by immunoSEQ multiplex PCR. The sample consists of more than 400,000 clones, less than 95% of them appearing once. Regarding treatment: around 19 received Ad26.COV2.S at low or high dose, single or two shots; a few received placebo; per-sample allocation not given. Day 63 after the first injection of vaccine or placebo was the sampling time. The sample was peripheral blood, taken in a trial of Ad26.COV2.S vaccine versus placebo. The receptor source for this set is a person between 18 and 65 years old who received the Ad26.COV2.S COVID-19 vaccine or a placebo.

The chain is built from TRBV7-9 and TRBJ1-6; D not resolved. With 2 bases removed from V and 5 bases from J, the gap between germline ends came to 10 bases. This CDR3 region has 15 residues. Per germline, CDR1 SEHNR and CDR2 FQNEAQ (reference sequence). CDR3 nucleotides: TGTGCCAGCAGCTTAAGTCGGGGAAATAATTCACCCCTCCACTTT. This codes for CASSLSRGNNSPLHF. Variable domain in full (rest from reference TRBV7-9 and TRBJ1-6): DTGVSQNPRHKITKRGQNVTFRCDPISEHNRLYWYRQTLGQGPEFLTYFQNEAQLEKSRLLSDRFSAERPKGSFSTLEIQRTEQGDSAMYLCASSLSRGNNSPLHFGNGTRLTVT.

CDR3 in amino acids: CSASRIGTGTNTIYF. DNA for the CDR3: TGCAGTGCTAGTAGGATCGGGACAGGGACAAACACCATATATTTT. This sequence joins TRBV20-1 and TRBJ1-3, with 9 bases that match TRBD1. In germline, CDR1 is DFQATT, CDR2 SNEGSKA (reference sequence). CDR3 size: 15 residues. Trimming at V came to 3 bases and at J to 6 bases, leaving 9 bases not matched to a gene.

The rearrangement links TRBV19 to TRBJ2-3, with D perhaps TRBD1 (6 bases). The CDR3 sequence is 16 residues long. Trimming removed 6 bases at V and 2 bases at J, with 18 bases between. Germline V gene sequence: CDR1 LNHDA, CDR2 SQIVND (reference sequence). The CDR3 DNA follows: TGTGCCAGTAGCTGGGGGCAGGGCCCGTCCACAGATACGCAGTATTTT. Its translation is CASSWGQGPSTDTQYF.

The J gene is TRBJ1-1, the V gene TRBV5-4; 7 bases fit TRBD1. Per the germline V gene, CDR1 is SGHNT and CDR2 is YYREEE (reference sequence). The CDR3 consists of 11 residues. After removal of 3 bases from V and 11 bases from J, the junction contained 4 bases not matched to a gene. CDR3 bases: TGTGCCAGCAGCTCTACAGGGGATGCTTTCTTT. Protein product: CASSSTGDAFF. The full variable domain, in which reference TRBV5-4 and TRBJ1-1 provide the parts outside the CDR3, is ETGVTQSPTHLIKTRGQQVTLRCSSQSGHNTVSWYQQALGQGPQFIFQYYREEENGRGNFPPRFSGLQFPNYSSELNVNALELDDSALYLCASSSTGDAFFGQGTRLTVV.

The V call is TRBV30, the J call TRBJ1-1; tentative D call: TRBD1 (5 bases). This CDR3 comprises 15 residues. Germline CDR1 reads GTSNPN; CDR2 reads SVGIG (reference sequence). V gave up 0 bases and J gave up 3 bases, with 14 bases separating them. DNA of the CDR3: TGTGCCTGGAGTGTTTGGGGCAGGATGGACACTGAAGCTTTCTTT. It is translated as CAWSVWGRMDTEAFF.

V and J are TRBV19 and TRBJ2-2, with D possibly being TRBD1 (6 bases). This CDR3 has 14 amino acids. Germline loops: CDR1 LNHDA, CDR2 SQIVND (reference sequence). V lost 7 bases, J lost 0 bases, and 9 bases lay in between. Written as DNA, the CDR3 is TGTGCCAGTAATAACAGGGCGAACACCGGGGAGCTGTTTTTT. Its translation is CASNNRANTGELFF.

J is TRBJ2-7 and V is TRBV10-2; weak D call: TRBD1 (6 bases). CDR1 WSHSY and CDR2 SAAADI come from the germline V gene. This CDR3 region has 14 residues. The V gene lost 6 bases and the J gene lost 4 bases, with 16 bases spanning the gap. This chain's CDR3 is CASRGVAGEYEQYF. The CDR3 coding sequence is TGCGCCAGCAGGGGGGTCGCAGGGGAGTACGAGCAGTACTTC.

The rearrangement uses TRBV5-1 and TRBJ2-1; the D gene is possibly TRBD2 (6 bases). This CDR3 has 15 amino acids. V lost 0 bases and J lost 3, with 10 bases in between. CDR1 is SGHRS and CDR2 is YFSETQ in the germline V gene. The CDR3 coding sequence is TGCGCCAGCAGCTTGGTAGCGGAGGGCTACAATGAGCAGTTCTTC. It codes for CASSLVAEGYNEQFF.

The chain combines TRBV5-1 with TRBJ2-5, with TRBD1 matching over 9 bases. From germline, CDR1 is SGHRS and CDR2 YFSETQ. The CDR3 sequence is 15 residues long. The V and J ends lost 4 bases and 5 bases, in that order; junction bases with no gene match: 9. CDR3 protein: CASSGTGGGRETQYF. The CDR3 nucleotides read TGCGCCAGCAGCGGAACAGGGGGCGGACGGGAGACCCAGTACTTC.

The chain couples TRBV7-9 to TRBJ2-7; 8 bases match TRBD1. The CDR3 runs 19 residues. Trimming took 6 bases from V and 0 from J; bases not matched to a gene: 19. Per the germline V gene, CDR1 is SEHNR and CDR2 is FQNEAQ (reference sequence). The chain's CDR3 is CASSPKVAGGAFSSYEQYF. The CDR3 DNA reads as TGTGCCAGCAGTCCTAAGGTGGCAGGGGGCGCCTTTAGCTCCTACGAGCAGTACTTC. The variable domain in full, completed from reference TRBV7-9 and TRBJ2-7, reads DTGVSQNPRHKITKRGQNVTFRCDPISEHNRLYWYRQTLGQGPEFLTYFQNEAQLEKSRLLSDRFSAERPKGSFSTLEIQRTEQGDSAMYLCASSPKVAGGAFSSYEQYFGPGTRLTVT.

V usage is TRBV7-2 and J usage is TRBJ2-1; tentatively, D is TRBD2 (6 bases). Germline CDR1 and CDR2: SGHTA and FQGNSA. Trimming cost V 2 bases and J 4 bases, with 12 bases left between them. CDR3 size: 15 residues. DNA for the CDR3: TGTGCCAGCAGCTTAATCGCGGGAAAATACAATGAGCAGTTCTTC. This gives the protein CASSLIAGKYNEQFF.

The rearrangement links TRBV4-1 to TRBJ2-2; 7 bases agree with TRBD1. From germline, CDR1 is MGHRA and CDR2 YSYEKL. This CDR3 region has 21 residues. V shed 2 bases and J 2 bases; nucleotides not matched to a gene: 20. The CDR3 DNA is TGCGCCAGCAGCCAACCGGGACAGCGCCTCGGGTCGGGCCGAAACACCGGGGAGCTGTTTTTT. It codes for CASSQPGQRLGSGRNTGELFF.

This clone appeared once. This same CDR3 is encoded by further DNA sequences in the sample. The CDR3 protein is CASSLGGLAGVYNEQFF. Here the CDR3 DNA reads TGTGCCAGCAGCTTAGGGGGTCTAGCGGGAGTCTACAATGAGCAGTTCTTC. The chain employs TRBV7-9 and TRBJ2-1, with TRBD2 identical over 10 bases. V was clipped by 1 base and J by 3 bases; unmatched bases: 6. Germline-derived CDR1 and CDR2 are SEHNR and FQNEAQ (reference sequence). This CDR3 is built from 17 residues.

V is TRBV28 and J is TRBJ2-7, with D perhaps matching TRBD2 (5 bases). V lost 5 bases, J lost 0 bases, and 11 bases lay in between. In germline, CDR1 is MDHEN, CDR2 SYDVKM. The length of the CDR3 is 14 residues. The CDR3: CASSNTGNSYEQYF. CDR3 coding DNA: TGTGCCAGCAGTAATACCGGGAACTCCTACGAGCAGTACTTC.

The rearrangement joins TRBV5-1 to TRBJ2-1; no definite D call. Trimming left V 4 bases short and J 0 bases short, with 17 bases between. CDR3 length: 17 residues. Germline V gives CDR1 SGHRS, CDR2 YFSETQ. CDR3 in DNA: TGCGCCAGCAGCCCCCCAGACGGTCGGAGCTCCTACAATGAGCAGTTCTTC. It is translated as CASSPPDGRSSYNEQFF.

The J gene is TRBJ2-7, the V gene TRBV14, with D perhaps assigned TRBD1 or TRBD2 (5 bases each). Germline V gives CDR1 SGHDN, CDR2 FVKESK. CDR3 length equals 13 residues. Trimming removed 5 bases from V and 3 bases from J, with 11 bases in between. DNA for the CDR3: TGTGCCAGCAGCGGGACCTTATACTACGAGCAGTACTTC. Protein: CASSGTLYYEQYF. Full variable domain (remainder filled in from reference TRBV14 and TRBJ2-7): EAGVTQFPSHSVIEKGQTVTLRCDPISGHDNLYWYRRVMGKEIKFLLHFVKESKQDESGMPNNRFLAERTGGTYSTLKVQPAELEDSGVYFCASSGTLYYEQYFGPGTRLTVT.

The V and J genes are TRBV7-2 and TRBJ2-2; possible D gene TRBD2, 6 bases. The V and J ends lost 3 bases and 7 bases respectively, with 15 bases between them. The CDR3 is 15 residues long. CDR1 and CDR2 (germline): SGHTA, FQGNSA. The CDR3 DNA sequence: TGTGCCAGCAGCTTGCGGGGTGTAGACGGCGGGGAGCTGTTTTTT. This translates into CASSLRGVDGGELFF.

The V and J genes are TRBV5-6 and TRBJ1-1; D is ambiguous. The CDR3 contains 15 residues. Germline values: CDR1 SGHDT, CDR2 YYEEEE. Between the trimmed V and J ends, which lost 0 bases and 1 base, there was a span of 10 bases. The CDR3 DNA is TGTGCCAGCAGCTTGGTTGGTAGGCCGAACACTGAAGCTTTCTTT. It translates to CASSLVGRPNTEAFF.

The gene calls are TRBV12-3 or TRBV12-4 and TRBJ1-2, with TRBD1 matching over 7 bases. Trimming cost V 1 base and J 6 bases; bases outside gene matches: 2. This CDR3 has 13 amino acids. In nucleotides, the CDR3 is TGTGCCAGCAGTTTAGGACAGGGCGATGGCTACACCTTC. Amino acids: CASSLGQGDGYTF.

The chain joins TRBV4-3 to TRBJ2-7; D possibly corresponds to TRBD2 (5 bases). This CDR3 region has 15 residues. V was clipped by 3 bases and J by 6 bases, with 18 bases between them. Germline V gene data show CDR1 as LGHNA and CDR2 as YSLEER. In DNA, the CDR3 is TGCGCCAGCAGCCAGCAGACTAACCCCCTCTTCGAGCAGTACTTC. Translated: CASSQQTNPLFEQYF.

V and J are TRBV9 and TRBJ2-7; D possibly corresponds to TRBD2 (6 bases). Germline CDR1 SGDLS, CDR2 YYNGEE. Trimming stripped 3 bases from V and 5 bases from J, with 15 bases between. The CDR3 runs 14 residues. This CDR3 reads CASSARGAVDEQYF. For the CDR3, the DNA is TGTGCCAGCAGCGCCCGCGGGGCCGTCGACGAGCAGTACTTC.

Only one count was recorded for this clone. The chain joins TRBV5-6 to TRBJ2-7; D might be TRBD2 (5 bases). Trimming removed 4 bases at V and 6 bases at J, with 20 bases between. CDR1 is SGHDT and CDR2 is YYEEEE in the germline V gene. CDR3 length: 15 residues. CDR3: CASSPEAGALLEQYF. CDR3 bases: TGTGCCAGCAGCCCAGAGGCGGGCGCTCTGCTCGAGCAGTACTTC.

This rearrangement joins TRBV28 to TRBJ2-5, with 9 positions matching TRBD2. This CDR3 has 16 amino acids. Germline V gene sequence: CDR1 MDHEN, CDR2 SYDVKM. V was clipped by 6 bases and J by 3 bases; unmatched bases: 11. The CDR3 loop is CASSLRGLARKETQYF. The DNA for the CDR3 is TGTGCCAGCAGCCTAAGAGGACTAGCGCGAAAAGAGACCCAGTACTTC.

The chain uses TRBV18 and TRBJ2-1, with 7 bases fitting TRBD2. V dropped 11 bases and J dropped 9; count of bases not matched to a gene: 16. The CDR3 is 14 amino acids. Germline-derived CDR1 and CDR2 are KGHSH and LQKENI. The CDR3 spells CASTTGGYGGEQFF. CDR3 bases: TGTGCCTCCACCACCGGGGGGTATGGTGGTGAGCAGTTCTTC. The full variable domain, with the rest looked up from reference TRBV18 and TRBJ2-1, is NAGVMQNPRHLVRRRGQEARLRCSPMKGHSHVYWYRQLPEEGLKFMVYLQKENIIDESGMPKERFSAEFPKEGPSILRIQQVVRGDSAAYFCASTTGGYGGEQFFGPGTRLTVL.

The genes are TRBV3-1 (or the pseudogene TRBV3-2) and TRBJ2-3, with D possibly being TRBD1 (7 bases). Germline CDR1 and CDR2: LGHDT and YNNKEL (reference sequence). CDR3 length equals 20 residues. V lost 0 bases to trimming and J lost 0 bases, with 22 bases between them. CDR3 sequence (DNA): TGTGCCAGCAGCCAAGAAGGGGGCCCGGGAGTCCCACCTAGCACAGATACGCAGTATTTT. This codes for CASSQEGGPGVPPSTDTQYF.

The chain is built from TRBV10-3 and TRBJ2-7; tentatively, D is TRBD1 (5 bases). The CDR3 has 14 amino acids. Trimming took off 3 bases at V and 5 bases at J, with 14 bases between the two ends. CDR1 ENHRY and CDR2 SYGVKD come from the germline V gene. The CDR3 spells CAISEGAPDHEQYF. The DNA of the CDR3 is TGTGCCATCAGTGAAGGGGCTCCCGACCACGAGCAGTACTTC.

The rearrangement joins TRBV6-2 or TRBV6-3 to TRBJ1-3; D is undetermined. V dropped 2 bases and J dropped 0 bases, with 11 bases sitting between them. Germline V CDR1 and CDR2: MNHEY, SVGEGT. The CDR3 length is 16 residues. This chain's CDR3 is CASSYGRDISGNTIYF. CDR3 bases: TGTGCCAGCAGTTACGGTCGGGATATCTCTGGAAACACCATATATTTT.

As regards this clone: One end of the junction varies from germline; a read error may be responsible. The chain joins TRBV5-1 to TRBJ2-1; D unclear. The CDR3 has 16 residues. Germline V lookup: CDR1 SGHRS, CDR2 YFSETQ. The chain's CDR3 is CASSLGLDGINNAQFF. The CDR3 region has the DNA TGCGCCAGCAGCTTGGGGTTGGACGGCATCAACAATGCGCAGTTCTTC.